This TCR beta chain was sequenced in a study of response to subunit inactivated influenza vaccine. Whole-study results and caveats: It was the authors' suggestion that each seasonal influenza vaccination recruits few new T cells.

One entry per CDR3 protein, called by TCRdb with MiXCR from the RT-PCR reads. The table includes more than 400,000 distinct CDR3 sequences, over 9.5% detected once. CDR1 is MNHEY and CDR2 is SVGEGT in the germline V gene. Trimming took 2 bases from V and 1 from J; bases not matched to a gene: 4. The CDR3 loop spans 16 amino acids. This clonotype appeared many times. Its antigen remains unknown. This TCR was recovered from a man aged 45 to 65 who received an inactivated influenza vaccine. The sequences come from PBMCs from blood, collected roughly 48 days after vaccination. This chain uses TRBV6-2 or TRBV6-3 with TRBJ2-2; 7 bases map to TRBD1. CDR3: CASSYQTGRNTGELFF. The CDR3 DNA reads as TGTGCCAGCAGTTACCAGACAGGGAGGAACACCGGGGAGCTGTTTTTT.